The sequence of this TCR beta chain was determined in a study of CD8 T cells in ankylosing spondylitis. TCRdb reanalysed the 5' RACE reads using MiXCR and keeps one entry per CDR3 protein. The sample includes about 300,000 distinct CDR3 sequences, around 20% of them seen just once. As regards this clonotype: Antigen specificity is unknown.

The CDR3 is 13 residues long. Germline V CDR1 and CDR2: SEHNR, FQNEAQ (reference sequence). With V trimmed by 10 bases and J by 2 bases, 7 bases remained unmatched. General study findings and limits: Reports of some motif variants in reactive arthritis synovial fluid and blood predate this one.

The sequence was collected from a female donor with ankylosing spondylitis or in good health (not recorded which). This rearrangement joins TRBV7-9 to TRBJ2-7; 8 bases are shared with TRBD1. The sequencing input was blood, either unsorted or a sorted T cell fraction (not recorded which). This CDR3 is CATRGQGAYEQYF. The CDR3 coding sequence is TGTGCCACCCGTGGACAGGGAGCCTACGAGCAGTACTTC.